Listed below are T cell receptor beta chains from one sample, sequenced in a study of T cells in Graves' hyperthyroidism and ophthalmopathy. TCRdb ran MiXCR on the multiplex PCR reads and lists one entry per CDR3 protein. The data show about 500,000 distinct CDR3 sequences, about 15% seen once. The sample taken for sequencing was blood. The receptors shown here come from a woman younger than 30 with Graves' ophthalmopathy. Both conserved end residues are part of each CDR3. D genes are given only for firm matches. A clone size is listed for some rows: how often the clone was seen (once, few, many), or a class if it is expanded.

d_call: .
v_call: TRBV7-2
j_call: TRBJ1-4
clone_size: many
cdr3_aa: CASSWIGGINEKLFF
cdr3_nt: TGTGCCAGCAGCTGGATAGGGGGGATTAATGAAAAACTGTTTTTT

d_call: TRBD1
v_call: TRBV7-8
j_call: TRBJ1-2
clone_size: many
cdr3_aa: CASGDRNYGYTF
cdr3_nt: TGTGCCAGCGGGGACAGGAACTATGGCTACACCTTC

d_call: .
v_call: TRBV5-8
j_call: TRBJ1-2
clone_size: few
cdr3_aa: CASSFSAVYGYTF
cdr3_nt: TGTGCCAGCAGCTTCAGTGCCGTCTATGGCTACACCTTC

d_call: .
v_call: TRBV7-2
j_call: TRBJ2-2
clone_size: .
cdr3_aa: CASSLAIAGTTGELFF
cdr3_nt: TGTGCCAGCAGCTTAGCAATAGCCGGGACCACCGGGGAGCTGTTTTTT

d_call: .
v_call: TRBV25-1
j_call: TRBJ2-6
clone_size: .
cdr3_aa: CASSDVGGTDHSGANVLTF
cdr3_nt: TGTGCCAGCAGTGACGTCGGAGGGACAGACCATTCTGGGGCCAACGTCCTGACTTTC

d_call: .
v_call: TRBV20-1
j_call: TRBJ1-2
clone_size: .
cdr3_aa: CSARGRIGIHYGYTF
cdr3_nt: TGCAGTGCTAGGGGTCGAATTGGGATTCACTATGGCTACACCTTC

d_call: .
v_call: TRBV5-8
j_call: TRBJ2-7
clone_size: many
cdr3_aa: CASSLEGVSYEQYF
cdr3_nt: TGTGCCAGCAGCTTGGAGGGAGTCTCCTACGAGCAGTACTTC

d_call: .
v_call: TRBV19
j_call: TRBJ1-1
clone_size: .
cdr3_aa: CASSMEGMNTEAFF
cdr3_nt: TGTGCCAGTAGTATGGAGGGGATGAACACTGAAGCTTTCTTT

d_call: .
v_call: TRBV4-1
j_call: TRBJ1-5
clone_size: .
cdr3_aa: CASSQTGSATYQPQHF
cdr3_nt: TGCGCCAGCAGCCAGACGGGATCAGCAACCTATCAGCCCCAGCATTTT

d_call: TRBD1
v_call: TRBV4-2
j_call: TRBJ1-3
clone_size: .
cdr3_aa: CASSQVTGEGNTIYF
cdr3_nt: TGTGCCAGCAGCCAAGTGACAGGGGAAGGAAACACCATATATTTT

d_call: .
v_call: TRBV29-1
j_call: TRBJ1-4
clone_size: .
cdr3_aa: CSVQRAATNEKLFF
cdr3_nt: TGCAGCGTCCAGCGGGCTGCAACTAATGAAAAACTGTTTTTT

d_call: .
v_call: TRBV7-9
j_call: TRBJ2-1
clone_size: many
cdr3_aa: CASSPWATSSSYNEQFF
cdr3_nt: TGTGCCAGCAGCCCATGGGCCACCTCGAGCTCCTACAATGAGCAGTTCTTC

d_call: .
v_call: TRBV4-1
j_call: TRBJ1-1
clone_size: .
cdr3_aa: CASRTRDTDTEAFF
cdr3_nt: TGCGCCAGCAGAACTAGGGACACCGACACTGAAGCTTTCTTT

d_call: TRBD2
v_call: TRBV11-2
j_call: TRBJ2-5
clone_size: .
cdr3_aa: CASSSLRGWETQYF
cdr3_nt: TGTGCCAGCAGCTCGTTGCGGGGGTGGGAGACCCAGTACTTC

d_call: TRBD1
v_call: TRBV10-3
j_call: TRBJ2-7
clone_size: few
cdr3_aa: CAISDPGQISSYEQYF
cdr3_nt: TGTGCCATCAGTGACCCGGGACAGATCTCATCCTACGAGCAGTACTTC

d_call: .
v_call: TRBV7-9
j_call: TRBJ1-1
clone_size: .
cdr3_aa: CASSLDEGAEAFF
cdr3_nt: TGTGCCAGCAGCCTAGACGAAGGCGCTGAAGCTTTCTTT

d_call: TRBD2
v_call: TRBV9
j_call: TRBJ2-7
clone_size: many
cdr3_aa: CASSVEVAGGYEQYF
cdr3_nt: TGTGCCAGCAGCGTAGAGGTAGCGGGAGGCTACGAGCAGTACTTC

d_call: .
v_call: TRBV3-1
j_call: TRBJ1-6
clone_size: .
cdr3_aa: CASSRLDTTYNSPLHF
cdr3_nt: TGTGCCAGCAGCCGGTTGGACACCACTTATAATTCACCCCTCCACTTT

d_call: .
v_call: TRBV28
j_call: TRBJ1-6
clone_size: .
cdr3_aa: CASSEAGSLHF
cdr3_nt: TGTGCCAGCAGTGAAGCGGGGTCCCTCCACTTT

d_call: .
v_call: TRBV12-3/TRBV12-4
j_call: TRBJ2-6
clone_size: many
cdr3_aa: CASTTPKAGPPGANVLTF
cdr3_nt: TGTGCCAGCACTACACCTAAGGCAGGCCCACCTGGGGCCAACGTCCTGACTTTC

d_call: TRBD2
v_call: TRBV29-1
j_call: TRBJ2-1
clone_size: many
cdr3_aa: CSVEDTSGRLDEQFF
cdr3_nt: TGCAGCGTTGAAGATACTAGCGGGAGACTGGATGAGCAGTTCTTC

d_call: .
v_call: TRBV7-2
j_call: TRBJ2-1
clone_size: few
cdr3_aa: CASSPRGDNTYNEQSF
cdr3_nt: TGTGCCAGCAGCCCCCGAGGGGATAACACCTACAATGAGCAGTCCTTC

d_call: TRBD1
v_call: TRBV9
j_call: TRBJ1-1
clone_size: few
cdr3_aa: CASSVVGTGAGEAFF
cdr3_nt: TGTGCCAGCAGCGTAGTAGGGACAGGGGCTGGGGAAGCTTTCTTT

d_call: .
v_call: TRBV11-3
j_call: TRBJ2-3
clone_size: few
cdr3_aa: CASSLEGYQQDTQYF
cdr3_nt: TGTGCCAGCAGCTTAGAGGGCTACCAGCAGGATACGCAGTATTTT

d_call: TRBD1
v_call: TRBV18
j_call: TRBJ2-7
clone_size: many
cdr3_aa: CASSPLGQGAIEQYF
cdr3_nt: TGTGCCAGCTCACCACTTGGACAGGGGGCAATCGAGCAGTACTTC

d_call: .
v_call: TRBV20-1
j_call: TRBJ2-5
clone_size: .
cdr3_aa: CSVKGRETQYF
cdr3_nt: TGCAGTGTAAAGGGGCGGGAGACCCAGTACTTC

d_call: .
v_call: TRBV6-1
j_call: TRBJ1-1
clone_size: many
cdr3_aa: CASNQGPRNTEAFF
cdr3_nt: TGTGCCAGCAATCAGGGCCCTCGAAACACTGAAGCTTTCTTT

d_call: .
v_call: TRBV5-1
j_call: TRBJ2-5
clone_size: few
cdr3_aa: CASSLQEGTETQYF
cdr3_nt: TGCGCCAGCAGCCTTCAGGAGGGTACAGAGACCCAGTACTTC

d_call: TRBD2
v_call: TRBV2
j_call: TRBJ2-1
clone_size: many
cdr3_aa: CARGLADYNEQFF
cdr3_nt: TGTGCCAGGGGACTAGCGGATTACAATGAGCAGTTCTTC

d_call: .
v_call: TRBV20-1
j_call: TRBJ2-7
clone_size: many
cdr3_aa: CSASDSYEQYF
cdr3_nt: TGCAGTGCTTCGGACAGCTACGAGCAGTACTTC

d_call: TRBD1
v_call: TRBV10-3
j_call: TRBJ1-1
clone_size: .
cdr3_aa: CTIGTVNTEAFF
cdr3_nt: TGTACCATCGGGACAGTGAACACTGAAGCTTTCTTT

d_call: .
v_call: TRBV4-3
j_call: TRBJ2-7
clone_size: many
cdr3_aa: CASSQALGGRYEQYF
cdr3_nt: TGCGCCAGCAGCCAAGCGCTCGGGGGGCGTTACGAGCAGTACTTC

d_call: .
v_call: TRBV29-1
j_call: TRBJ2-7
clone_size: .
cdr3_aa: CSVGRGGTSYEQYF
cdr3_nt: TGCAGCGTTGGAAGGGGGGGTACCTCCTACGAGCAGTACTTC

d_call: .
v_call: TRBV7-9
j_call: TRBJ2-1
clone_size: many
cdr3_aa: CASSLEERLRDWGYNEQFF
cdr3_nt: TGTGCCAGCAGCTTAGAAGAGCGCTTGCGGGATTGGGGCTACAATGAGCAGTTCTTC

d_call: TRBD2
v_call: TRBV15
j_call: TRBJ2-7
clone_size: .
cdr3_aa: CATSRRTSEKQYF
cdr3_nt: TGTGCCACCAGCAGACGGACTAGCGAGAAGCAGTACTTC

d_call: .
v_call: TRBV6-2/TRBV6-3
j_call: TRBJ2-7
clone_size: .
cdr3_aa: CASSYSNRFGQYF
cdr3_nt: TGTGCCAGCAGTTACTCGAATCGGTTCGGGCAGTACTTC

d_call: TRBD2
v_call: TRBV5-1
j_call: TRBJ2-6
clone_size: few
cdr3_aa: CASSLGLAGGSRRGANVLTF
cdr3_nt: TGCGCCAGCAGCTTGGGGCTAGCGGGGGGTTCCAGAAGAGGTGCCAACGTCCTGACTTTC